One and the same sample provided the 2 T cell receptor beta chains below, sequenced in a study of cytomegalovirus exposure and HLA in healthy donors. The PCR was carried out with 60 Vbeta primers and 13 Jbeta primers. Libraries were prepared by immunoSEQ multiplex PCR; TCRdb keeps only in-frame clonotypes and omits some of them. The sample includes hundreds of thousands of clones, about 80% of them seen just once. The sample consisted of PBMCs. These receptors all stem from a man aged 40-50 years in good health and CMV-seronegative.

The chain uses TRBV5-6 and TRBJ1-5, with D possibly TRBD1 on 5 matching bases. This CDR3 spans 16 amino acids. Per germline, CDR1 SGHDT and CDR2 YYEEEE. Trimming took off 4 bases at V and 0 bases at J, with 14 bases between the two ends. CDR3 DNA: TGTGCCAGCAGCCGGTGGGGCGGATATAGCAATCAGCCCCAGCATTTT. Its translation is CASSRWGGYSNQPQHF.

The CDR3 is CASSFQGVDEQYF. CDR3 in DNA: TGTGCCAGCAGCTTTCAGGGGGTGGACGAGCAGTACTTC. This rearrangement joins TRBV7-9 to TRBJ2-7; the match to TRBD1 covers 7 bases. With 3 bases clipped from V and 5 bases from J, the junction kept 4 bases outside the gene matches. The CDR3 runs to 13 residues. Germline V gene data show CDR1 as SEHNR and CDR2 as FQNEAQ (reference sequence).